This TCR beta chain is from a study of cytomegalovirus exposure and HLA in healthy donors. The PCR employed 60 Vbeta primers together with 13 Jbeta primers. Profiling relied on immunoSEQ multiplex PCR, and the TCRdb table lists in-frame clones only, not all of them. This sample carries approximately 100,000 clones, with less than 4.5% going to the ten biggest clones. This CDR3 spans 13 amino acids. Per the germline V gene, CDR1 is MNHEY and CDR2 is SVGAGI. Trimming stripped 5 bases from V and 2 bases from J, with 9 bases between. At sampling all donors were nominally healthy, likely with unrecorded immune exposures.

The receptor was derived from a man between 35 and 55 years old in good health and CMV-seronegative. What was sequenced was PBMCs. The chain is built from TRBV6-5 and TRBJ2-5; the D is unclear. The CDR3 DNA is TGTGCCAGCAGTACCCAGGAACAAGAGACCCAGTACTTC. This gives the protein CASSTQEQETQYF.